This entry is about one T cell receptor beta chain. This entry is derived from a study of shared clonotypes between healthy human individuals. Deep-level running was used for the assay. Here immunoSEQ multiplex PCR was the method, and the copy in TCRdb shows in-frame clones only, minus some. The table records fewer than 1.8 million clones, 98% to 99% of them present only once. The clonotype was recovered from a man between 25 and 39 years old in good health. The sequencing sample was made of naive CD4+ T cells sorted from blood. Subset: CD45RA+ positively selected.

The CDR3 bases are TGTGCCAGCTCACCCACCACAGTCCCCCTGGGCAATGAGCAGTTCTTC. This codes for CASSPTTVPLGNEQFF. The chain uses TRBV18 and TRBJ2-1; D is ambiguous. The CDR3 covers 16 residues. V was trimmed by 3 bases and J by 6 bases, leaving 18 bases between them. Germline V gene sequence: CDR1 KGHSH, CDR2 LQKENI.